This is a list of T cell receptor beta chains from one sample in a study of T-cell memory formation after mild COVID-19. A single record per CDR3 protein comes from TCRdb applying MiXCR to the 5' RACE reads. The sample includes under 300,000 distinct CDR3 sequences, about a sixth seen only once; the top ten take 22%. The sequenced sample consisted of PBMCs or a T cell subset sorted from them (not recorded which). The receptors stem from a man between 18 and 29 years old who had mild COVID-19 (a few samples of this study predate the infection). Cell type and time point are not known. Both conserved end residues are part of each CDR3. The order of the fields is CDR3 protein, CDR3 DNA, V gene, J gene, clone size, D gene. D genes are given only for firm matches. Clone size is stated in some rows and not others, as once, few, many or a class when expanded.

CSVDRPGGLTDTQYF	TGCAGCGTTGACAGGCCGGGGGGCCTGACAGATACGCAGTATTTT	TRBV29-1	TRBJ2-3	NA	NA
CASSQEWLAESQETQYF	TGTGCCAGCAGCCAAGAGTGGTTAGCGGAGAGTCAAGAGACCCAGTACTTC	TRBV4-2	TRBJ2-5	NA	NA
CASSYGQGLAGGANVLTF	TGCGCCAGCAGCTACGGACAGGGTCTAGCGGGTGGGGCCAACGTCCTGACTTTC	TRBV5-1	TRBJ2-6	NA	NA
CASSADRAHEQFF	TGTGCCAGCAGTGCTGACAGGGCCCATGAGCAGTTCTTC	TRBV6-1	TRBJ2-1	few	TRBD1
CASSQGGQRPYGYTF	TGTGCCAGCAGCCAGGGGGGACAGAGACCTTATGGCTACACCTTC	TRBV6-2/TRBV6-3	TRBJ1-2	NA	TRBD1
CASSYSAGGRGPDTQYF	TGTGCCAGCAGTTACTCGGCGGGGGGCAGGGGCCCAGATACGCAGTATTTT	TRBV6-5	TRBJ2-3	NA	TRBD2
CASSRGQGPNYGYTF	TGCGCCAGCAGCCGTGGCCAGGGACCTAACTATGGCTACACCTTC	TRBV4-1	TRBJ1-2	NA	NA
CASSLLAGGQVTQYF	TGTGCCAGCAGCTTATTAGCGGGGGGGCAGGTTACGCAGTATTTT	TRBV7-2	TRBJ2-3	few	TRBD2
CASSQGFGGGNTDTQYF	TGCGCCAGCAGCCAAGGATTCGGCGGGGGGAACACAGATACGCAGTATTTT	TRBV4-1	TRBJ2-3	few	TRBD2
CASSLPPGYDEQFF	TGTGCCAGCAGCTTGCCCCCAGGGTACGATGAGCAGTTCTTC	TRBV5-5	TRBJ2-1	few	NA
CASSSYRGQETQYF	TGTGCCAGCAGCTCATACAGGGGGCAAGAGACCCAGTACTTC	TRBV5-6	TRBJ2-5	many	TRBD1
CASSWGDEQFF	TGTGCCAGCAGCTGGGGGGATGAGCAGTTCTTC	TRBV7-9	TRBJ2-1	NA	NA
CASSHGTGLGNYGYTF	TGTGCCAGCAGCCACGGGACAGGGCTTGGAAACTATGGCTACACCTTC	TRBV2	TRBJ1-2	NA	TRBD1
CASSWGDRDGNTIYF	TGCGCCAGCAGCTGGGGGGACAGGGACGGAAACACCATATATTTT	TRBV5-1	TRBJ1-3	few	TRBD1
CASSAPAGGHDEQFF	TGTGCCAGCAGTGCCCCAGCCGGGGGACATGATGAGCAGTTCTTC	TRBV6-1	TRBJ2-1	few	NA
CATSARGGHTGELFF	TGTGCCACCAGTGCGCGGGGGGGACACACCGGGGAGCTGTTTTTT	TRBV24-1	TRBJ2-2	few	TRBD2
CASSITQGYTEAFF	TGTGCCAGTAGTATTACCCAGGGATACACTGAAGCTTTCTTT	TRBV19	TRBJ1-1	few	NA
CASSWGGTGATNEKLFF	TGTGCCAGCAGCTGGGGGGGGACAGGGGCAACTAATGAAAAACTGTTTTTT	TRBV7-2	TRBJ1-4	NA	TRBD1
CASREYGGEGTEAFF	TGTGCCAGTAGAGAGTATGGCGGAGAGGGCACTGAAGCTTTCTTT	TRBV19	TRBJ1-1	few	NA
CASSLVWSTDTQYF	TGTGCCAGCAGCTTAGTTTGGAGCACAGATACGCAGTATTTT	TRBV11-2	TRBJ2-3	many	NA
CASGGRNTGELFF	TGTGCCAGCGGGGGCCGGAACACCGGGGAGCTGTTTTTT	TRBV7-2	TRBJ2-2	NA	NA
CASSSRDSSSYEQYF	TGTGCCAGCAGCTCCCGGGACTCGAGCTCCTACGAGCAGTACTTC	TRBV7-8	TRBJ2-7	NA	NA
CASSVGGVRETQYF	TGTGCCAGCAGCGTAGGGGGGGTCCGAGAGACCCAGTACTTC	TRBV9	TRBJ2-5	NA	NA
CASSYLQGQQFF	TGTGCCAGCAGTTACTTACAGGGACAGCAGTTCTTC	TRBV6-2/TRBV6-3	TRBJ2-1	NA	NA
CASSQDGAKDEQFF	TGCGCCAGCAGCCAAGATGGCGCGAAAGATGAGCAGTTCTTC	TRBV4-3	TRBJ2-1	many	NA
CATSDPAVTGRGYTF	TGTGCCACCAGTGATCCCGCCGTTACGGGTCGTGGCTACACCTTC	TRBV24-1	TRBJ1-2	NA	NA
CATSRALIGGRTDTQYF	TGTGCCACCAGCAGAGCCCTTATAGGGGGGAGGACAGATACGCAGTATTTT	TRBV15	TRBJ2-3	few	NA
CASSFPLVTDTQYF	TGCGCCAGCAGCTTCCCCCTCGTCACAGATACGCAGTATTTT	TRBV5-1	TRBJ2-3	few	NA
CASGSDTGPPGGTDTQYF	TGTGCTAGTGGATCCGATACTGGGCCCCCTGGGGGCACAGATACGCAGTATTTT	TRBV12-5	TRBJ2-3	NA	NA
CASSLVSVNYGYTF	TGCGCCAGCAGCTTGGTATCCGTCAACTATGGCTACACCTTC	TRBV5-1	TRBJ1-2	many	NA
CSASLGPRGYEQYF	TGCAGTGCTAGTCTCGGCCCCAGGGGTTACGAGCAGTACTTC	TRBV20-1	TRBJ2-7	NA	NA
CSARSGAGETQYF	TGCAGTGCTAGGTCAGGGGCAGGAGAGACCCAGTACTTC	TRBV20-1	TRBJ2-5	few	NA
CASSPIDRAGNYGYTF	TGTGCCAGCAGCCCAATCGACAGGGCGGGCAACTATGGCTACACCTTC	TRBV11-2	TRBJ1-2	few	TRBD1
CSARGSGGESYNEQFF	TGCAGTGCTAGAGGTAGCGGGGGGGAGTCCTACAATGAGCAGTTCTTC	TRBV20-1	TRBJ2-1	few	TRBD2
CRDDQGAGYTF	TGCAGAGACGACCAGGGGGCTGGCTACACCTTC	TRBV20-1	TRBJ1-2	NA	TRBD1
CASSQDFNNEQFF	TGTGCCAGCAGCCAAGATTTTAACAATGAGCAGTTCTTC	TRBV4-2	TRBJ2-1	few	NA
CASRGTLGQPQHF	TGTGCCAGCAGGGGGACATTAGGGCAGCCCCAGCATTTT	TRBV6-1	TRBJ1-5	few	NA
CATSRGDRRSSPQHF	TGTGCCACCAGCAGAGGCGACCGGAGGTCGTCCCCCCAGCATTTT	TRBV15	TRBJ1-5	NA	NA
CASSYGRSYEQYF	TGTGCCAGCAGCTACGGGAGGTCCTACGAGCAGTACTTC	TRBV7-8	TRBJ2-7	NA	TRBD2
CASRSPWTGANVLTF	TGTGCCAGCAGAAGCCCTTGGACTGGGGCCAACGTCCTGACTTTC	TRBV6-5	TRBJ2-6	NA	NA
CASSIDRTNYGYTF	TGTGCCAGCAGTATCGACAGGACCAACTATGGCTACACCTTC	TRBV6-1	TRBJ1-2	few	NA
CSGKGGSYNEQFF	TGCAGCGGAAAGGGCGGGTCCTACAATGAGCAGTTCTTC	TRBV29-1	TRBJ2-1	NA	NA
CASSDGLAGHTGELFF	TGTGCCAGCAGTGACGGACTAGCGGGCCACACCGGGGAGCTGTTTTTT	TRBV25-1	TRBJ2-2	many	TRBD2
CASSVGSRGRDTQYF	TGTGCCAGCAGCGTAGGGAGTCGAGGGAGGGATACGCAGTATTTT	TRBV9	TRBJ2-3	few	NA
CATSRGHASTDTQYF	TGTGCCACCAGCAGGGGGCACGCTAGCACAGATACGCAGTATTTT	TRBV2	TRBJ2-3	NA	TRBD1
CASSFSGGAGETQYF	TGTGCCAGCAGCTTTAGCGGGGGGGCAGGGGAGACCCAGTACTTC	TRBV5-6	TRBJ2-5	NA	TRBD2
CASSPRVAGAGDTQYF	TGTGCCAGCAGCCCCCGGGTAGCGGGGGCAGGAGATACGCAGTATTTT	TRBV11-1	TRBJ2-3	NA	TRBD2
CASSAQGGAPDGYTF	TGTGCCAGCAGCGCACAGGGGGGGGCGCCGGACGGCTACACCTTC	TRBV7-2	TRBJ1-2	NA	TRBD1
CSAREAEQPQHF	TGCAGTGCTAGAGAGGCAGAGCAGCCCCAGCATTTT	TRBV20-1	TRBJ1-5	NA	NA
CASSPATSASTDTQYF	TGTGCCAGCAGTCCCGCGACATCCGCTAGCACAGATACGCAGTATTTT	TRBV12-3/TRBV12-4	TRBJ2-3	few	NA
CAWARGTGNTIYF	TGTGCCTGGGCTCGAGGGACTGGAAACACCATATATTTT	TRBV30	TRBJ1-3	NA	NA
CSARDLGTGGASSYGYTF	TGCAGTGCTAGAGATCTCGGGACAGGGGGCGCGTCGTCTTATGGCTACACCTTC	TRBV20-1	TRBJ1-2	NA	TRBD1